The 20 T cell receptor beta chains below come from one sample, sequenced in a study of blood T cell repertoires in COVID-19. Using immunoSEQ multiplex PCR, the repertoire was profiled, and TCRdb retains in-frame clones only, with some absent. Here the sample spans roughly 240,000 clones, 75% to 90% being singletons. The sample comprised peripheral blood. These receptor sequences come from a woman aged 30 to 39 who had recovered from COVID-19.

This clone has only a few counts. Other DNA sequences from this sample encode an identical CDR3 as well. J is TRBJ2-1 and V is TRBV7-2, with a weak D call TRBD2 (7 bases). This CDR3 region has 14 residues. With 0 bases removed from V and 6 bases from J, the gap between germline ends came to 9 bases. The germline CDR1 and CDR2 sequences are SGHTA and FQGNSA. The CDR3 protein is CASSLAAGANEQFF. CDR3 nucleotides: TGTGCCAGCAGCTTAGCGGCGGGGGCCAATGAGCAGTTCTTC.

The chain joins TRBV6-1 to TRBJ1-1, with 8 bases that match TRBD1. V lost 0 bases and J lost 12; bases outside the gene matches: 9. Germline V gene sequence: CDR1 MNHNS, CDR2 SASEGT. This CDR3 is 14 amino acids long. CDR3 in amino acids: CASSEAWTGIRPFF. The CDR3 coding sequence is TGTGCCAGCAGTGAAGCGTGGACAGGGATTCGACCTTTCTTT.

This rearrangement joins TRBV18 to TRBJ1-1; D remains ambiguous. Germline V gives CDR1 KGHSH, CDR2 LQKENI. The CDR3 has 13 amino acids. Trimming removed 5 bases at V and 0 bases at J, with 7 bases between. The CDR3 bases are TGTGCCAGCTCAAAAACAGTGAACACTGAAGCTTTCTTT. Protein sequence: CASSKTVNTEAFF.

The chain carries TRBV6-1 and TRBJ1-5, with D unclear. The V gene's germline CDR1 is MNHNS and CDR2 SASEGT. The length of the CDR3 is 13 residues. Trimming removed 0 bases from V and 9 bases from J, with 9 bases in between. The CDR3 region has the DNA TGTGCCAGCAGTGAAGCGTTTTCATGGCCCCAGCATTTT. Amino acid sequence: CASSEAFSWPQHF.

This rearrangement joins TRBV7-2 to TRBJ2-5, with 7 positions matching TRBD2. Unmatched junction bases numbered 7, after V lost 2 bases and J lost 4 bases. The CDR3 extends over 15 amino acids. Germline V gene sequence: CDR1 SGHTA, CDR2 FQGNSA. CDR3: CASSLFVSGGETQYF. In nucleotides, the CDR3 is TGTGCCAGCAGCTTATTCGTGTCGGGAGGAGAGACCCAGTACTTC.

V usage is TRBV6-5 and J usage is TRBJ1-2; a weak D match, TRBD1 (5 bases). This CDR3 has 14 amino acids. Per the germline V gene, CDR1 is MNHEY and CDR2 is SVGAGI. The ends were cut back, 2 bases at V and 4 bases at J, with 11 bases in the middle. The CDR3 sequence is CASSYAGPAYGYTF. For the CDR3, the DNA is TGTGCCAGCAGTTACGCAGGGCCAGCCTATGGCTACACCTTC.

CDR3 sequence: CASSLGTSGAQETQYF. CDR3 DNA sequence: TGTGCCAGCAGCTTGGGGACTAGCGGGGCCCAAGAGACCCAGTACTTC. V gene TRBV5-5 combines with J gene TRBJ2-5; the match to TRBD2 covers 12 bases. Germline trimming cut 0 bases from V and 1 base from J; bases unmatched to any gene: 1. The CDR3 runs 16 residues. The germline gives CDR1 SGHKS, CDR2 YYEKEE (reference sequence).

Note on this clone: The sample carries other DNA sequences with the same CDR3. The gene calls are TRBV6-5 and TRBJ1-1, with D unresolved. V lost 2 bases and J lost 1, with 5 bases in between. Germline V gene lookup returns CDR1 MNHEY and CDR2 SVGAGI. The CDR3 is 13 residues long. The chain's CDR3 is CASSYGGNTEAFF. In DNA form, the CDR3 reads TGTGCCAGCAGTTACGGCGGGAACACTGAAGCTTTCTTT.

The V call is TRBV6-2 or TRBV6-3, the J call TRBJ1-5; D is uncertain. The V gene lost 5 bases and the J gene lost 6 bases, with 14 bases spanning the gap. Germline-derived CDR1 and CDR2 are MNHEY and SVGEGT. CDR3 length: 14 amino acids. The CDR3 DNA reads as TGTGCCAGCAGTCTCAGAGGGAGTCGTCAGCCCCAGCATTTT. Translating it yields CASSLRGSRQPQHF.

The chain links TRBV21-1 to TRBJ2-5; the D call in the table, TRBD1, was not verified against the DNA. TRBV21-1 represents a pseudogene. CDR3 length: 15 residues. The DNA for the CDR3 is TGTGCCAGCAGCAAAGAGGGACAGAGCCAAGAGACCCAGTACTTC. Translated, it gives CASSKEGQSQETQYF.

The J gene is TRBJ2-7, the V gene TRBV29-1, with 7 bases matching TRBD1. Germline V gene data show CDR1 as SQVTM and CDR2 as ANQGSEA. CDR3 length: 13 residues. V gave up 4 bases and J gave up 2 bases; unmatched junction bases: 5. CDR3 in DNA: TGCAGCGTTGGGCAGGGGGTTCCCTACGAGCAGTACTTC. Amino acids: CSVGQGVPYEQYF.

The chain couples TRBV6-2 or TRBV6-3 to TRBJ2-5; 7 bases align to TRBD1. The germline V gene encodes CDR1 MNHEY and CDR2 SVGEGT. The V segment lost 2 bases and the J segment 1 base; nucleotides outside the gene matches: 7. This CDR3 contains 16 residues. The CDR3 spells CASSYPHDRVQETQYF. The CDR3 DNA sequence: TGTGCCAGCAGTTACCCCCACGACAGGGTCCAAGAGACCCAGTACTTC.

This chain joins TRBV6-2 or TRBV6-3 and TRBJ2-2; TRBD1 agrees at 7 bases. V trimming: 2 bases; J trimming: 7 bases; junction bases outside the gene matches: 13. CDR1 is MNHEY and CDR2 is SVGEGT in the germline V gene. The CDR3 has 17 amino acids. The CDR3 sequence: CASSYPTGEIHRGELFF. CDR3 nucleotide sequence: TGTGCCAGCAGTTACCCCACAGGGGAGATTCACCGCGGGGAGCTGTTTTTT.

This chain uses TRBV30 with TRBJ1-1; TRBD1 agrees at 7 bases. CDR1 and CDR2 from the germline V gene are GTSNPN and SVGIG (reference sequence). The CDR3 length is 13 residues. J gave up 6 bases and V 0 bases, and 4 bases lay outside the gene matches. DNA for the CDR3: TGTGCCTGGAGTGTACAGGGGAGATCTGAAGCTTTCTTT. This encodes CAWSVQGRSEAFF.

The genes are TRBV7-2 and TRBJ2-7; TRBD2 matches 10 bases. The CDR3 extends over 15 amino acids. CDR1 is SGHTA, CDR2 FQGNSA, per germline. The trim removed 6 bases at V and 3 bases at J, leaving 8 bases unmatched. As DNA, the CDR3 is TGTGCCAGCAGTCGGGATCGACTAGCGGGCTACGAGCAGTACTTC. Its protein is CASSRDRLAGYEQYF.

This chain connects TRBV3-1 (or the pseudogene TRBV3-2) to TRBJ2-2; the D gene is possibly TRBD2 (7 bases). CDR3 length: 15 residues. From germline, CDR1 is LGHDT and CDR2 YNNKEL (reference sequence). The V end lost 0 bases, the J end lost 6 bases, and 11 bases lay between the germline ends. CDR3 protein: CASSQEGGAAGELFF. In DNA, the CDR3 is TGTGCCAGCAGCCAAGAGGGGGGGGCCGCCGGGGAGCTGTTTTTT.

V usage is TRBV5-1 and J usage is TRBJ2-3; TRBD2 might be the D (5 bases). Between the trimmed V and J ends, which lost 0 bases and 1 base, there was a span of 24 bases. Germline V gene sequence: CDR1 SGHRS, CDR2 YFSETQ. The CDR3 sequence is 20 residues long. The CDR3 DNA sequence: TGCGCCAGCAGCTTGGGCGAGAGGGTGGCCCTATATCAGGGCACAGATACGCAGTATTTT. This codes for CASSLGERVALYQGTDTQYF. The full variable domain, its missing parts supplied by reference TRBV5-1 and TRBJ2-3, is KAGVTQTPRYLIKTRGQQVTLSCSPISGHRSVSWYQQTPGQGLQFLFEYFSETQRNKGNFPGRFSGRQFSNSRSEMNVSTLELGDSALYLCASSLGERVALYQGTDTQYFGPGTRLTVL.

V is TRBV27 and J is TRBJ1-1, with 9 bases fitting TRBD1. V was clipped by 6 bases and J by 8 bases; unmatched bases: 13. CDR3 length: 15 residues. Per the germline V gene, CDR1 is MNHEY and CDR2 is SMNVEV (reference sequence). The CDR3 coding sequence is TGTGCCAGCAGCAACACAGGGGGCTCGGTACTAGAAGCTTTCTTT. Translating gives CASSNTGGSVLEAFF.

This clone was counted only a few times. This chain links TRBV7-9 with TRBJ1-2, with 8 bases identical to TRBD1. The V and J ends lost 5 bases and 4 bases, in that order; junction bases with no gene match: 9. This CDR3 has 15 amino acids. The germline gives CDR1 SEHNR, CDR2 FQNEAQ (reference sequence). As DNA, the CDR3 is TGTGCCAGCAGCCCCGGGACAGGAGGACCCTATGGCTACACCTTC. Its protein is CASSPGTGGPYGYTF.

The V call is TRBV5-1, the J call TRBJ1-1; D unresolved. Germline-derived CDR1 and CDR2 are SGHRS and YFSETQ. V lost 0 bases and J lost 2, with 17 bases in between. CDR3 size: 17 residues. This CDR3 reads CASSLGSTDIKNTEAFF. The DNA for the CDR3 is TGCGCCAGCAGCTTGGGGTCAACCGACATAAAAAACACTGAAGCTTTCTTT.